This T cell receptor beta chain was recorded in a study of blood T cell repertoires in COVID-19. A single count supports this clone. The table came from immunoSEQ multiplex PCR; TCRdb's copy has only in-frame clones and leaves some out. This table holds about 400,000 clones, approximately 88% found once. Germline V CDR1 and CDR2: MNHEY, SVGAGI. This CDR3 has 14 amino acids. V lost 4 bases and J lost 8, with 14 bases in between. The rearrangement joins TRBV6-5 to TRBJ1-4, with D possibly being TRBD1 (6 bases). The TCR was taken from a woman between 35 and 50 years old with acute COVID-19. The material sequenced was PBMCs or T cells enriched from blood (not recorded which). The CDR3 spells CASSFAGTTEKLFF. Here the CDR3 DNA reads TGTGCCAGCAGTTTTGCCGGGACAACAGAAAAACTGTTTTTT.